The 11 T cell receptor beta chains listed next were all sequenced from one sample in a study of cytomegalovirus exposure and HLA in healthy donors. Amplification used 60 Vbeta primers and 13 Jbeta primers. The data were produced by immunoSEQ multiplex PCR, yet TCRdb's version contains in-frame clones alone and is incomplete. The table includes about 140,000 clones, 80% detected once. The source material was PBMCs. These receptors originate from a man aged 50 to 59 in good health and CMV-seronegative.

The chain combines TRBV5-5 with TRBJ2-5; 11 positions agree with TRBD2. Germline lookup yields CDR1 SGHKS and CDR2 YYEKEE (reference sequence). The CDR3 length is 16 residues. Losses at the gene ends were 4 bases for V and 0 bases for J; bases not matched to a gene: 5. CDR3 DNA: TGTGCCAGCAGCCTGAGACTAGCGGGGTACCAAGAGACCCAGTACTTC. It encodes CASSLRLAGYQETQYF.

The chain couples TRBV5-4 to TRBJ2-1, with 8 bases lining up with TRBD1. The germline gives CDR1 SGHNT, CDR2 YYREEE (reference sequence). The CDR3 covers 13 residues. V dropped 5 bases and J dropped 7; count of bases not matched to a gene: 5. The CDR3 region has the DNA TGTGCCAGCAGTTCGCAGGGGGCAAATGAGCAGTTCTTC. Translating gives CASSSQGANEQFF.

The rearrangement links TRBV27 to TRBJ1-2; possibly TRBD1 for D (6 bases). The germline V gene has CDR1 MNHEY and CDR2 SMNVEV (reference sequence). There are 12 residues in the CDR3. Trimming stripped 4 bases from V and 8 bases from J, with 11 bases between. The CDR3 DNA sequence: TGTGCCAGCAGTTCACAGGGAGAAGGCTACACCTTC. Protein product: CASSSQGEGYTF.

The chain combines TRBV5-6 with TRBJ2-6, with 7 bases fitting TRBD1. CDR3 length equals 16 residues. Germline values: CDR1 SGHDT, CDR2 YYEEEE. The junction had 4 bases not matched to a gene; V was cut back by 4 bases and J by 0 bases. CDR3 coding DNA: TGTGCCAGCAGCCAAACAGGGGCCTCTGGGGCCAACGTCCTGACTTTC. Protein sequence: CASSQTGASGANVLTF. Full variable domain (missing parts from reference TRBV5-6 and TRBJ2-6): DAGVTQSPTHLIKTRGQQVTLRCSPKSGHDTVSWYQQALGQGPQFIFQYYEEEERQRGNFPDRFSGHQFPNYSSELNVNALLLGDSALYLCASSQTGASGANVLTFGAGSRLTVL.

The chain is built from TRBV5-4 and TRBJ2-3; maybe TRBD2 (6 bases). The CDR3 totals 15 residues. Germline CDR1 reads SGHNT; CDR2 reads YYREEE (reference sequence). Between the trimmed V and J ends, which lost 0 bases and 5 bases, there was a span of 13 bases. CDR3 amino acids: CASSLVGRGLDTQYF. The CDR3 DNA sequence: TGTGCCAGCAGCTTGGTTGGGCGGGGATTAGATACGCAGTATTTT.

This chain uses TRBV5-1 with TRBJ1-1; 7 nucleotides match TRBD1. The ends lost 6 bases at V and 10 bases at J; junction bases unmatched: 15. Germline V gives CDR1 SGHRS, CDR2 YFSETQ. The CDR3 is 14 amino acids. The CDR3 bases are TGCGCCAGCACCAACGAGGGGGCAGGCGATCTAGCTTTCTTT. It yields the protein CASTNEGAGDLAFF.

The rearrangement uses TRBV5-1 and TRBJ2-1, with 10 bases lining up with TRBD2. V lost 0 bases and J lost 5; bases outside the gene matches: 8. This CDR3 region has 17 residues. The germline CDR1 and CDR2 sequences are SGHRS and YFSETQ. In DNA form, the CDR3 reads TGCGCCAGCAGCTTGGCCGTTCGGACTAGCGGTAACAATGAGCAGTTCTTC. It encodes CASSLAVRTSGNNEQFF.

This clone was seen a handful of times. The chain has TRBV11-2 and TRBJ1-2, with 8 positions matching TRBD1. CDR3 size: 17 residues. Germline CDR1 SGHAT, CDR2 FQNNGV. V trimming: 2 bases; J trimming: 4 bases; junction bases outside the gene matches: 12. The CDR3 bases are TGTGCCAGCAGCTTAAGGGCCCTCGACAGGGGTAGCTATGGCTACACCTTC. Translating gives CASSLRALDRGSYGYTF.

This clone was picked up one time. The V gene is TRBV2, the J gene TRBJ1-2; D possibly corresponds to TRBD1 (6 bases). V was shortened by 4 bases and J by 8 bases, with 20 bases between the two germline ends. The CDR3 extends over 15 amino acids. Germline V CDR1 and CDR2: SNHLY, FYNNEI. The CDR3 coding sequence is TGTGCCAGCAGTGGCATGAGCGAGGGGGATGAAGGCTACACCTTC. As protein: CASSGMSEGDEGYTF.

The chain is built from TRBV9 and TRBJ2-1; D is perhaps TRBD2 (5 bases). V lost 0 bases and J 0 bases, leaving 13 bases between the germline ends. This CDR3 has 17 residues. Germline CDR1 reads SGDLS; CDR2 reads YYNGEE. The CDR3 sequence: CASSVDGDESSYNEQFF. CDR3 sequence (DNA): TGTGCCAGCAGCGTAGACGGGGATGAGAGCTCCTACAATGAGCAGTTCTTC.

The chain uses TRBV7-9 and TRBJ2-7, with 8 bases fitting TRBD1. Germline V gives CDR1 SEHNR, CDR2 FQNEAQ (reference sequence). The V gene end was trimmed by 5 bases and the J gene end by 4 bases; junction bases not matched to a gene: 1. The CDR3 has 12 amino acids. CDR3 sequence reads: CASSDRGYEQYF. Written as DNA, the CDR3 is TGTGCCAGCAGCGACAGGGGATACGAGCAGTACTTC.